This T cell receptor (beta chain) is from a study of T cells after yellow fever vaccination (dated by TCRdb to about 2019). Background on the whole study: The SMART-Seq v4 Ultra Low Input RNA kit was used to prepare libraries from fractions with low cell numbers. Bulk PBMC replicates and cell subsets were isolated from blood drawn at multiple timepoints before and after both primary and secondary immunization. The cohort comprised two healthy male donors, one aged 18 to 30 and one aged 30 to 40 years. Bulk TCR alpha and beta repertoires were sequenced longitudinally to track T-cell clones before and after primary and booster YFV17D yellow fever vaccination. What the work shows at the level of the full study, not this receptor alone: The secondary T-cell response was found to be weaker but faster than the primary response, with a peak reached on day 5 rather than on day 15. The study included only a couple of donors, which limits how far the findings can be generalized. After the booster, most clones that had expanded after primary vaccination were detected again (approximately 97% of CD4 and roughly 86% of CD8), suggesting broad maintenance of memory. A small fraction of clonotypes showed up in both the CD4 and CD8 compartments, probably as a result of convergent recombination. FACS-sorted repertoires could contain abundant contaminating clonotypes from the bulk population, so computational filtering was required.

This clonotype was counted many times. It lacks a known antigen. No clone much larger than this one lies a single base away; base qualities are absent. The meaning of the sample's treatment or condition label: live attenuated yellow fever vaccine strain. PBMCs were isolated from peripheral blood using a standard Ficoll-Paque protocol. Dynabeads CD4 and CD8 positive selection kits were used to isolate the CD4 and CD8 T-cell fractions. TriZol was used to extract RNA from bulk PBMCs, from CD4 and CD8 fractions, and from dextramer-positive and dextramer-negative fractions. CDR1 and CDR2, looked up from the germline V gene, are SGDLS and YYNGEE. V was cut back by 3 bases and J by 1 base, leaving a gap of 11 bases between them. Inclusive of the bounding cysteine and phenylalanine, the CDR3 is 14 residues long. CDR3 DNA only is kept here, 42 bases in frame from base 1. TCR cDNA was synthesized by 5'RACE template switching, which introduced a universal primer site and unique molecular identifiers. cDNA synthesis was primed from both the TCR alpha and TCR beta constant segments. Library amplification involved two PCR steps, and the second step added sample barcodes and sequencing adapters. Sequencing of the libraries was done on either Illumina HiSeq 2500 (2x100 bp) or NovaSeq (2x150 bp). Regarding the original processing steps: Demultiplexing of reads and collapsing into UMI consensus sequences were performed with MIGEC, and V(D)J alignment was carried out with MiXCR. Vaccine-responding clonotypes were defined with edgeR using replicate PBMC samples, requiring FDR below 0.01 and a log2 fold change above 5 up to day 15. CD4 or CD8 identity was assigned to each bulk clonotype according to whether the clonotype was present at higher abundance in the sequenced CD4 repertoire or the sequenced CD8 repertoire. TCRdb applied fastp at Q25 and MiXCR to the public reads, then kept only in-frame beta chains. Each entry is one CDR3 protein sequence, shown with its most common DNA and genes. These V and J calls originate from TCRdb's pipeline instead of the authors' own analysis. The sample table contains 60,000 to 85,000 distinct CDR3 sequences; only one count was recorded for more than 5.5% of them. 35% to 45% of the sample is in the top ten clones.

The sequence was collected from a man between 18 and 29 years old who received the YFV17D yellow fever vaccine. This specimen was CD8+ T cells sorted from PBMCs, taken 5 days after the first yellow fever vaccination. The chain employs TRBV9 and TRBJ2-7; the D gene identity is not certain. The DNA reads as follows: TGTGCCAGCAGCGAGCTCTCTAGTTCCTACGAGCAGTACTTC. This translates into CASSELSSSYEQYF.